A single TCR beta chain is shown here with its context. The source of the sample is a study of shared T cell receptors in the human thymus. The CDR3 contains 16 residues. Trimming cost V 4 bases and J 0 bases, with 13 bases left between them. Germline V gives CDR1 SGHNT, CDR2 YYREEE (reference sequence). Libraries were prepared by immunoSEQ multiplex PCR; TCRdb keeps only in-frame clonotypes and omits some of them. The repertoire holds 720,000 or so clones, with roughly 85% as singletons. This sample was also put to use in a study of human thymus T cells.

The chain is built from TRBV5-4 and TRBJ2-2; TRBD1 is a possible D gene (5 bases). The specimen was thymocytes. This clonotype originated in a girl less than two years old with a congenital heart defect. The CDR3 here is CASSGGALTNTGELFF. The CDR3 nucleotides read TGTGCCAGCAGCGGTGGGGCCTTAACGAACACCGGGGAGCTGTTTTTT.